This T cell receptor beta chain was sequenced during a study of identical twins. Each CDR3 protein is one row after TCRdb ran MiXCR on the 5' RACE reads. Of about 530,000 distinct CDR3 sequences in the sample, roughly 15% were seen once. The CDR3 spans 14 residues. The germline V gene encodes CDR1 DFQATT and CDR2 SNEGSKA (reference sequence). With V trimmed by 5 bases and J by 4 bases, 10 bases remained unmatched. This same sample was also taken into another study, of yellow fever vaccine responses in identical twins.

The TCR comes from a woman between 18 and 30 years old in good health. The sequenced sample consisted of CD4+ T cells sorted from blood. The chain employs TRBV20-1 and TRBJ2-5; 7 positions match TRBD2. The CDR3 DNA follows: TGCAGTGCTGCGGGACCCCCGGGAGGAGAGACCCAGTACTTC. It encodes CSAAGPPGGETQYF.